This T cell receptor (beta chain) was sequenced in a study of T cell repertoires in cytomegalovirus infection. Study information: An indication of both CMV infection and matching HLA type came from public TCR beta signatures.

TCRdb reanalysed the reads using MiXCR and keeps one entry per CDR3 protein. The sample shows 650,000 to 900,000 distinct CDR3 sequences, under 35% of them seen only once. Comments on this clonotype: Its antigen is unidentified.

This clonotype originated in a human donor in good health (CMV status not recorded). Some clones in this sample may be carry-over from other donors' samples. The sequencing used cultured CD8+ T cells from PBMCs, collected from culture after CMV antigen stimulation.

The CDR3 sequence is CASSLILEAFF. The CDR3 nucleotides read TGTGCCAGCAGCTTAATCTTGGAAGCTTTCTTT. This chain joins TRBV7-2 and TRBJ1-1; D not certain. CDR3 length: 11 residues. Germline assignment: CDR1 SGHTA and CDR2 FQGNSA. Trimming pared 2 bases from V and 8 bases from J, leaving 6 bases between.